This TCR beta chain derives from a study of blood T cell repertoires in COVID-19 (dated by TCRdb to 2019 to 2021). A note on the overall study: Samples from collaborators originated in the United States, Italy and Spain and spanned both the acute and convalescent phases of COVID-19. The prospective study material was composed of cDNA or gDNA derived from T cells, B-cell-depleted T cells, or PBMCs. Subjects who had been exposed to COVID-19, were actively infected with it, or had recovered from it provided the deeply sampled blood TCRbeta repertoires that made up the dataset. The repertoires were made available in a free public database intended to serve as a resource for research on the immune response to SARS-CoV-2. Samples were obtained from the ongoing ImmuneRACE study (first 160 participants) and from approximately 1,200 subjects provided by 6 global collaborators. Nearly every sample came with metadata listing a de-identified subject ID, COVID-19 status, age in years and sex. Where HLA class I and class II types were available, the types were taken from metadata supplied by the sample provider, not from assay-based typing. General study outcomes and caveats: How much clinical and demographic metadata was included differed by source and by participant, and the metadata was provided uncurated.

TCRbeta CDR3 regions were amplified from genomic DNA using the immunoSEQ Assay, a bias-controlled multiplex PCR. The study's processing was this. The number of nucleated cells in each sample was estimated by amplification of reference gene primers within the assay. Sequence reads were collapsed and filtered to measure the absolute abundance of every unique TCRbeta CDR3 rearrangement. Productive Simpson clonality was computed per sample as the square root of Simpson's diversity index over productive rearrangements. TCRdb carries this immuneACCESS record with in-frame sequences only. Its versions omit some clonotypes, under half of them owing to an unresolved V gene in the studies checked, with the rest unexplained. V, J and clone size are taken as reported in that table, and D and trimming were inferred from the DNA itself. For this sample the table gives over 350,000 clones, of which around 89% were detected only once. The ten largest clones represent 4% to 5.5% of the sample.

Each collaborating institution followed its own protocols to collect whole blood in K2EDTA tubes. Collaborator samples were shipped for TCRbeta analysis as frozen whole blood, isolated PBMCs, or DNA extracted from either sample type. The CDR3 has 11 amino acids, counting the end cysteine and phenylalanine. The kept DNA is CDR3 alone, 33 bases in frame from the first base. Trimming takes 0 bases from V and 7 bases from J, and the germline ends sit 3 bases apart. CDR1 and CDR2 were assigned from the germline V gene as ENHRY and SYGVKD. For this clone: Its antigen is still unknown. Base qualities are missing; no much larger clone stands one base away.

This chain joins TRBV10-3 to TRBJ1-2, with the identity of the D gene unclear. Sequenced input: peripheral blood. This receptor was taken from a woman in her 30s with acute or convalescent COVID-19. The base sequence is TGTGCCATCAGTGAGTCGAGTGGCTACACCTTC. Translated, this gives CAISESSGYTF.